This TCR beta chain was documented in a study of shared clonotypes between healthy human individuals. The assay was immunoSEQ multiplex PCR, and TCRdb's table has in-frame clones only and misses some. The repertoire holds approximately 640,000 clones, about two thirds seen once, with approximately 1.8% in the top ten. Partitioning of CD4+ cells yielded a CD45RA+ naive subset and a CD45RA-negative memory subset. Study-wide results and caveats: Sharing across four donors was highest in naive CD4 (roughly 5%) and lowest in memory CD8 (approximately 0.4%).

Concerning this clone itself: Its specificity is unknown.

This TCR came from a woman under 40 in good health. The sample comprised memory CD4+ T cells sorted from blood. Specified subset: CD45RA-negative fraction.

The CDR3 region has the DNA TGTGCCAGCTCCTACCCGGGGGTTGAGGAGCAGCCCCAGCATTTT. Protein product: CASSYPGVEEQPQHF. This chain links TRBV18 with TRBJ1-5; a weak D match, TRBD1 (5 bases). This CDR3 is 15 amino acids long. Germline V gene sequence: CDR1 KGHSH, CDR2 LQKENI. With 6 bases removed from V and 7 bases from J, the gap between germline ends came to 19 bases.